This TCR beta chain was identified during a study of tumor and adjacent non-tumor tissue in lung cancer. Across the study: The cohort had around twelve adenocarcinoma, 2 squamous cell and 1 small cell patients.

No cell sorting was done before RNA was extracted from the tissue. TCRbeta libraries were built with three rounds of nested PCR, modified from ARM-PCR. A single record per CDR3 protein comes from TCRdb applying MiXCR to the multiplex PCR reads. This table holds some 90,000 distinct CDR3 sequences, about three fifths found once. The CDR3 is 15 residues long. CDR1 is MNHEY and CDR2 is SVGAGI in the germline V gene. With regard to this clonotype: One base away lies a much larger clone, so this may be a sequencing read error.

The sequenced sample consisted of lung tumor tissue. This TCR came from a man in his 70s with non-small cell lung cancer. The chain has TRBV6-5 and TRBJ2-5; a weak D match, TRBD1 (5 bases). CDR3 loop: CACSLTGQGQETQYF. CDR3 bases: TGTGCCTGCAGCCTCACAGGTCAGGGACAAGAGACCCAGTACTTC.